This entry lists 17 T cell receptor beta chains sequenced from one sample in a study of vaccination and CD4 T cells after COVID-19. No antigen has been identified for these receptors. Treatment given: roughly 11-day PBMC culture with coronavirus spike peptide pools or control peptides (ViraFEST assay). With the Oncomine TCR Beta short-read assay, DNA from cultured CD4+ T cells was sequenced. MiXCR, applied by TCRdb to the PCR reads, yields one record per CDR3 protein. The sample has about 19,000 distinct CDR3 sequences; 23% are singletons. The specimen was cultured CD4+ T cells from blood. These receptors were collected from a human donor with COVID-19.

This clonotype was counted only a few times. Here the CDR3 DNA reads TGTGCCAGCAGCTGGTTGGGACAGGGGTTAAATGAGCAGTTCTTC. Translating gives CASSWLGQGLNEQFF. The chain employs TRBV7-8 and TRBJ2-1; 10 bases align to TRBD1. Unmatched junction bases numbered 7, after V lost 4 bases and J lost 7 bases. CDR1 is SGHVS, CDR2 FQNEAQ, per germline. This CDR3 contains 15 residues.

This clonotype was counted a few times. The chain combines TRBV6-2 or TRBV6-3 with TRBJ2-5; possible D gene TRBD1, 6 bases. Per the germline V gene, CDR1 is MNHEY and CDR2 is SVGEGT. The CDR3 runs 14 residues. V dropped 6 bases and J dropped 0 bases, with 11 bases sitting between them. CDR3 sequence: CASRGTPYQETQYF. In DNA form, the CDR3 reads TGTGCCAGCAGGGGGACACCGTACCAAGAGACCCAGTACTTC.

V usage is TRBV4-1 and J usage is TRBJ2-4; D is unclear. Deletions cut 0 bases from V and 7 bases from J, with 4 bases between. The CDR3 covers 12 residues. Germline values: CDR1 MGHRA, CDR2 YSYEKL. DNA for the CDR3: TGCGCCAGCAGCCAAGACTTGAACATTCAGTACTTC. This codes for CASSQDLNIQYF.

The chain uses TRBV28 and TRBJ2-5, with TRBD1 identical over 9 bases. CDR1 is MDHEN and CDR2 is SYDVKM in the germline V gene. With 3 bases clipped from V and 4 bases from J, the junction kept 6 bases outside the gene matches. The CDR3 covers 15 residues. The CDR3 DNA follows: TGTGCCAGCAGTTTCGGGACAGGGTTAGGAGAGACCCAGTACTTC. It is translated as CASSFGTGLGETQYF.

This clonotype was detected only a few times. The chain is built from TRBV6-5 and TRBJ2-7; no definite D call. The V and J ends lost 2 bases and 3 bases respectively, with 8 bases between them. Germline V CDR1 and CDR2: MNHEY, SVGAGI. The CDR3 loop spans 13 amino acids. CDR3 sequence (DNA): TGTGCCAGCAGTTACGCGACGTACTACGAGCAGTACTTC. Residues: CASSYATYYEQYF.

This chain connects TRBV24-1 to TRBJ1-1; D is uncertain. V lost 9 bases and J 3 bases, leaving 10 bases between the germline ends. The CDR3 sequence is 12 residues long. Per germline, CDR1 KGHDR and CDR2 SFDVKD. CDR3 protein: CATPLVDTEAFF. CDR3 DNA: TGTGCCACCCCACTGGTAGACACTGAAGCTTTCTTT.

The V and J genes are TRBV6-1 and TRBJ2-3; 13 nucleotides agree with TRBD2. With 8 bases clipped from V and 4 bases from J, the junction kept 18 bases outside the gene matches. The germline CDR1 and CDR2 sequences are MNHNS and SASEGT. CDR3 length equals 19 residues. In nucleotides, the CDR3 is TGTGCCAGCGCCTCCCCTACTAGCGGGGGGGCAGCACTAGCAGATACGCAGTATTTT. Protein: CASASPTSGGAALADTQYF.

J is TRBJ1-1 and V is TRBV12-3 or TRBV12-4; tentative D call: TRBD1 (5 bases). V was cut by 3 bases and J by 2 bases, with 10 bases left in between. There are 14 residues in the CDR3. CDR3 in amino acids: CASSFGRGNTEAFF. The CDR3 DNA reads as TGTGCCAGCAGTTTTGGAAGGGGTAACACTGAAGCTTTCTTT.

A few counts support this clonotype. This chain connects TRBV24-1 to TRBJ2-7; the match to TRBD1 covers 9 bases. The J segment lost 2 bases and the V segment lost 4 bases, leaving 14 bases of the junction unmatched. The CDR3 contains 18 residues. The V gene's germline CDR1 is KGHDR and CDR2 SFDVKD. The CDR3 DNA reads TGTGCCACCAGTGAGACGGGACAGGGTTTCGAGCTAACCTACGAGCAGTACTTC. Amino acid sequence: CATSETGQGFELTYEQYF.

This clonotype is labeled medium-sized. CDR3 sequence reads: CATSRDIDEGTYGYTF. The CDR3 DNA follows: TGTGCCACCAGCAGAGATATCGACGAAGGTACCTATGGCTACACCTTC. The V call is TRBV15, the J call TRBJ1-2; D is uncertain. Trimming left V 0 bases short and J 4 bases short, with 15 bases between. The V gene's germline CDR1 is LNHNV and CDR2 YYDKDF (reference sequence). This CDR3 contains 16 residues.

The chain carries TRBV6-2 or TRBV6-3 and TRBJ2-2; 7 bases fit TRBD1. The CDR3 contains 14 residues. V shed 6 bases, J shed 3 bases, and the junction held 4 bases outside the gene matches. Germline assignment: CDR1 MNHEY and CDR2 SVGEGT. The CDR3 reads CASRPDRDTGELFF. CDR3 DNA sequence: TGTGCCAGCAGGCCCGACAGGGACACCGGGGAGCTGTTTTTT.

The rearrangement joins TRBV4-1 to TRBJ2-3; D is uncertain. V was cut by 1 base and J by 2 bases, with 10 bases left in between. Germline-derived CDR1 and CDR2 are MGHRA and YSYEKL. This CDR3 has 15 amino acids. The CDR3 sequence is CASSQGLRHTDTQYF. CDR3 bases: TGCGCCAGCAGCCAAGGACTCAGGCACACAGATACGCAGTATTTT.

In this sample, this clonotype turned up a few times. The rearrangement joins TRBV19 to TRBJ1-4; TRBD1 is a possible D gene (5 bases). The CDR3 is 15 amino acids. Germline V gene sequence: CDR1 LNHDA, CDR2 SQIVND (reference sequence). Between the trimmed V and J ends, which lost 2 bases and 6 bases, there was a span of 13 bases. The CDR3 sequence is CASSISSGRDEKLFF. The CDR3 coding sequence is TGTGCCAGTAGTATAAGTTCGGGACGGGATGAAAAACTGTTTTTT.

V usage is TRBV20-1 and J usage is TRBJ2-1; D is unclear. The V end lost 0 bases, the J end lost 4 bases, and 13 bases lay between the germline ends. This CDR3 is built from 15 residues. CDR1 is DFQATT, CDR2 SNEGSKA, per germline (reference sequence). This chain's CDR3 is CSARDPRHSYNEQFF. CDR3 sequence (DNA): TGCAGTGCTAGAGATCCCCGTCATTCATACAATGAGCAGTTCTTC.

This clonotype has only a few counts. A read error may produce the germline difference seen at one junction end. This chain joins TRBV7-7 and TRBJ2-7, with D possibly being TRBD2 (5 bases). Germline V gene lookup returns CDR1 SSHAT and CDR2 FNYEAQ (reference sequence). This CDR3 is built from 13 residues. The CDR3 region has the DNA TGTGCTAGCAGCCCCCAGAGCGGTTACGAGCAGTACTTC. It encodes CASSPQSGYEQYF. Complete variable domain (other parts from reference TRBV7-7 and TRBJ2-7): GAGVSQSPRYKVTKRGQDVTLRCDPISSHATLYWYQQALGQGPEFLTYFNYEAQPDKSGLPSDRFSAERPEGSISTLTIQRTEQRDSAMYRCASSPQSGYEQYFGPGTRLTVT.

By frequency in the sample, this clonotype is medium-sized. The CDR3 sequence: CSARERASDGNTIYF. As DNA, the CDR3 is TGCAGTGCTAGAGAACGGGCCAGCGATGGAAACACCATATATTTT. This chain connects TRBV20-1 to TRBJ1-3; D unresolved. Trimming left V 0 bases short and J 3 bases short, with 12 bases between. Germline assignment: CDR1 DFQATT and CDR2 SNEGSKA (reference sequence). The CDR3 consists of 15 residues.

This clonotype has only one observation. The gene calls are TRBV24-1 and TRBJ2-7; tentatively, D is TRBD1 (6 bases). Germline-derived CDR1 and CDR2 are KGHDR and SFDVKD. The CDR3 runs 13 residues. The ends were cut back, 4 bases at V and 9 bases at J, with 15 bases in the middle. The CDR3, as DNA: TGTGCCACCAGTGAACAGGGCCGTCTTGGGCAGTACTTC. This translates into CATSEQGRLGQYF.